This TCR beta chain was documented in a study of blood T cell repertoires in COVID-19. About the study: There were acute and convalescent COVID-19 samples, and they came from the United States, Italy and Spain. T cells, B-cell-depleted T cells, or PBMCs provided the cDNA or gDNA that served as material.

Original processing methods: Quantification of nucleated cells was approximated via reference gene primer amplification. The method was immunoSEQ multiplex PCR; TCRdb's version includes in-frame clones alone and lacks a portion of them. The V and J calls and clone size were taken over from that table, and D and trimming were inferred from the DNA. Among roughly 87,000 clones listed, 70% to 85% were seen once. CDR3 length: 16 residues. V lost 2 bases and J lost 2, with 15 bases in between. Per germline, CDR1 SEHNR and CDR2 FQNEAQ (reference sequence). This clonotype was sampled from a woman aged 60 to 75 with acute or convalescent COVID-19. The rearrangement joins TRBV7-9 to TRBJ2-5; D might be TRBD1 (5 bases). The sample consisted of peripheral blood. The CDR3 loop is CASSLRAGLIQETQYF. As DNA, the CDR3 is TGTGCCAGCAGCTTACGGGCAGGGCTGATTCAAGAGACCCAGTACTTC.